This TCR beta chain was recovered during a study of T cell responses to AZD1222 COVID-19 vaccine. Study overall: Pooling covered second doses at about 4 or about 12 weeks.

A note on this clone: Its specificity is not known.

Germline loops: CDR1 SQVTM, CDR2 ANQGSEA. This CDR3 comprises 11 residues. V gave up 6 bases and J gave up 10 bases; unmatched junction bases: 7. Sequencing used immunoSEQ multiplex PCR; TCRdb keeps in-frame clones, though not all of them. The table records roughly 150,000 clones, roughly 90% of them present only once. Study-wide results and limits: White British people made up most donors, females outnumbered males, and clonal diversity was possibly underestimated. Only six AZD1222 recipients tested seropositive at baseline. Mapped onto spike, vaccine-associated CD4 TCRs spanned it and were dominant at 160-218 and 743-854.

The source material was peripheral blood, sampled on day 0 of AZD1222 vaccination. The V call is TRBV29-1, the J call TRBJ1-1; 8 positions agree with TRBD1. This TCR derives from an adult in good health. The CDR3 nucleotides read TGCAGCGTCTATTGGACAGGGAGAGCTTTCTTT. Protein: CSVYWTGRAFF.